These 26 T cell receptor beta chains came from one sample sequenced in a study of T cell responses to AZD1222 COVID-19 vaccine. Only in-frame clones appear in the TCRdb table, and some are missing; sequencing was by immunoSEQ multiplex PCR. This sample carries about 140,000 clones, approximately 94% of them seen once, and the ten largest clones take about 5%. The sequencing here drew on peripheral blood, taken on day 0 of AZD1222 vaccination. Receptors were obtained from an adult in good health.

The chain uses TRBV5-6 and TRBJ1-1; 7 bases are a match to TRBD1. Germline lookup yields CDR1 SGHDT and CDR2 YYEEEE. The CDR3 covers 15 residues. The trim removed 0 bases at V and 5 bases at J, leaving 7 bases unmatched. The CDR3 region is CASSLAGAGGTEAFF. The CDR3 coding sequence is TGTGCCAGCAGCTTGGCCGGGGCAGGGGGAACTGAAGCTTTCTTT.

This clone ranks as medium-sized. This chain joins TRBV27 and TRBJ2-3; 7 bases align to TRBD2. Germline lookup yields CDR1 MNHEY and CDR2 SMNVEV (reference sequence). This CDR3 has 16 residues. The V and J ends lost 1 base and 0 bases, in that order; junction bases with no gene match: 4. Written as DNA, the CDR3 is TGTGCCAGCAGTTTATGGGCTAGCGGTAGCACAGATACGCAGTATTTT. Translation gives CASSLWASGSTDTQYF.

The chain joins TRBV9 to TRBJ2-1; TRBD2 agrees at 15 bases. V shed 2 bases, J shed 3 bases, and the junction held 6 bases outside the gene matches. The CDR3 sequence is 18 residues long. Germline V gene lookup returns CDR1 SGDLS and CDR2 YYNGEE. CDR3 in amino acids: CASSVGLAGGRRYNEQFF. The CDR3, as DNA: TGTGCCAGCAGCGTGGGACTAGCGGGGGGCAGACGCTACAATGAGCAGTTCTTC.

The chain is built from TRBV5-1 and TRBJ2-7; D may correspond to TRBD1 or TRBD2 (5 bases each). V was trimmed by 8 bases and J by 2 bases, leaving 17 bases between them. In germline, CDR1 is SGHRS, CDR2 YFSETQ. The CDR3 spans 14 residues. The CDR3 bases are TGCGCCAGTACCGAATCGGGACGGACCTACGAGCAGTACTTC. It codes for CASTESGRTYEQYF.

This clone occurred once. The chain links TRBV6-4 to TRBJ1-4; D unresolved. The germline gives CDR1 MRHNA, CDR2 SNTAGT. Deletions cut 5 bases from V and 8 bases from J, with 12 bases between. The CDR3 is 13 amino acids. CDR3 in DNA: TGTGCCAGCAGTAGGGAGGAGAAAGAAAAACTGTTTTTT. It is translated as CASSREEKEKLFF.

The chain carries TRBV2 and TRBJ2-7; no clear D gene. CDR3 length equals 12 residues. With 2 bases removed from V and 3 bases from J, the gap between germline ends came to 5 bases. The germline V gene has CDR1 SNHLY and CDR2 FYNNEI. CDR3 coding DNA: TGTGCCAGCAGTGAAACCTTCTACGAGCAGTACTTC. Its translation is CASSETFYEQYF.

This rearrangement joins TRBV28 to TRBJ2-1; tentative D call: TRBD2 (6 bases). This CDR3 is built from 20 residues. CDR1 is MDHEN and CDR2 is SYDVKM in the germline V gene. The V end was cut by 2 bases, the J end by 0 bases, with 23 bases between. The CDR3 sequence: CASSLGTFRGSESSYNEQFF. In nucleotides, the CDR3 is TGTGCCAGCAGTTTAGGGACTTTCCGGGGTAGCGAGAGCTCCTACAATGAGCAGTTCTTC.

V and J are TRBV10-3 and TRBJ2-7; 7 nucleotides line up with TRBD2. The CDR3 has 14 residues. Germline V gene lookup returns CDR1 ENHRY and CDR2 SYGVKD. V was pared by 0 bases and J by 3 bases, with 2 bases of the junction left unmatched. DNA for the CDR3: TGTGCCATCAGTGAGTCGACGGGAGGCTACGAGCAGTACTTC. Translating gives CAISESTGGYEQYF.

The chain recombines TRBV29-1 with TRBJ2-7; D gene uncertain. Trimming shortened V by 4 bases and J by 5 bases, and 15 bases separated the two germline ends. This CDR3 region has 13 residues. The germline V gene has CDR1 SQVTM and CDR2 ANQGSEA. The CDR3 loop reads CSVVGLTPDEQYF. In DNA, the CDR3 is TGCAGCGTTGTTGGCTTGACCCCCGACGAGCAGTACTTC.

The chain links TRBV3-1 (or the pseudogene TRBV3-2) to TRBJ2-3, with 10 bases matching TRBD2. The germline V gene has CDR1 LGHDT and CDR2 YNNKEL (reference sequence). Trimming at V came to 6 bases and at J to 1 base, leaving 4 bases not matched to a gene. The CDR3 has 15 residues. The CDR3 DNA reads TGTGCCAGCAGTCATCTAGCGGGGGGCACAGATACGCAGTATTTT. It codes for CASSHLAGGTDTQYF.

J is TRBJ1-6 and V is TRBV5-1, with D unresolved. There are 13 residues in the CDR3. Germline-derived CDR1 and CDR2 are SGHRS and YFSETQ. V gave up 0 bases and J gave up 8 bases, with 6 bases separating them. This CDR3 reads CASSLARDSPLHF. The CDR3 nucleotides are TGCGCCAGCAGCTTGGCCAGAGATTCACCCCTCCACTTT.

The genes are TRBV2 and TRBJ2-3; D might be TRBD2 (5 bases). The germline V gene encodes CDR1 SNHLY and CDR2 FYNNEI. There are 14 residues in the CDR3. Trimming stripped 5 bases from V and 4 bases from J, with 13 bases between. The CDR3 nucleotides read TGTGCCAGCAGTAGAGGGCTCACCGCAGATACGCAGTATTTT. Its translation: CASSRGLTADTQYF.

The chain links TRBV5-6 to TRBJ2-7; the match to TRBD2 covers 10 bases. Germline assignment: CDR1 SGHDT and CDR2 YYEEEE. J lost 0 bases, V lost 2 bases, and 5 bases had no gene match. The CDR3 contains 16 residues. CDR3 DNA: TGTGCCAGCAGCTTCTTACTAGCGGGGAGCTCCTACGAGCAGTACTTC. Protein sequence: CASSFLLAGSSYEQYF.

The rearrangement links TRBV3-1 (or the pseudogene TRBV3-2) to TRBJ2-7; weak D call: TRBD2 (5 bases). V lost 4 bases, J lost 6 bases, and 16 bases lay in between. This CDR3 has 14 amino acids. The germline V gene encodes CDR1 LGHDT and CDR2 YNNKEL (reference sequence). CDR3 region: CASSPYSLVSEQYF. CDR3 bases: TGTGCCAGCAGCCCATACTCACTAGTTTCCGAGCAGTACTTC.

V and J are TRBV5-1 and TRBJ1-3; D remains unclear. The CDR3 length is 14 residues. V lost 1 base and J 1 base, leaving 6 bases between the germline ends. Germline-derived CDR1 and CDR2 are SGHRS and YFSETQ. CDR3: CASSLRGSGNTIYF. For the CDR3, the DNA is TGCGCCAGCAGCTTGAGAGGGTCTGGAAACACCATATATTTT.

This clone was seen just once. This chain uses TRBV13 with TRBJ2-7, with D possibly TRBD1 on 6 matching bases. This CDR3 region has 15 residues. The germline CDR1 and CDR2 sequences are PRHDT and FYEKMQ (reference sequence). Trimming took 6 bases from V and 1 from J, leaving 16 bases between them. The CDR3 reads CASSQRDTISYEQYF. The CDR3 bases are TGTGCCAGCAGTCAACGGGACACTATTTCCTACGAGCAGTACTTC.

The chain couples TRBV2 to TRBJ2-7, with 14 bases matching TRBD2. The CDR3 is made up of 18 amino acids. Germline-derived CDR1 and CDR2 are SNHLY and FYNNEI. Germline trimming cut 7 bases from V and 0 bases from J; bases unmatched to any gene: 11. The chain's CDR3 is CASNRGLAGGGTSYEQYF. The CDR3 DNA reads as TGTGCCAGCAACCGTGGACTAGCGGGAGGTGGCACCTCCTACGAGCAGTACTTC.

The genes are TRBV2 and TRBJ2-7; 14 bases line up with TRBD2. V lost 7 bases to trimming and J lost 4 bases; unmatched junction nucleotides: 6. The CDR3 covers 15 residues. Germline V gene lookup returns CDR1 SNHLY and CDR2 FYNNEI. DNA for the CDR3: TGTGCCAGCATAGGGACTAGCGGGAGAGCGTACGAGCAGTACTTC. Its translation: CASIGTSGRAYEQYF.

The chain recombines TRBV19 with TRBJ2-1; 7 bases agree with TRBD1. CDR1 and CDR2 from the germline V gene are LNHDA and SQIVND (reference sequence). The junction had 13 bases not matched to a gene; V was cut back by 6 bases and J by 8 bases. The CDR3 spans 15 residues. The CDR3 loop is CASSRPSTGQDEQFF. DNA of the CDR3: TGTGCCAGTAGCCGTCCGTCGACAGGGCAGGATGAGCAGTTCTTC.

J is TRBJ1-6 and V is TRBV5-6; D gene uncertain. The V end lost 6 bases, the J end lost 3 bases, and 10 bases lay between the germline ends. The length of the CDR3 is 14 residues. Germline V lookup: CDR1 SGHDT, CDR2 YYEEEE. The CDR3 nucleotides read TGTGCCAGCACCCGGGGAGGCTATAATTCACCCCTCCACTTT. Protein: CASTRGGYNSPLHF.

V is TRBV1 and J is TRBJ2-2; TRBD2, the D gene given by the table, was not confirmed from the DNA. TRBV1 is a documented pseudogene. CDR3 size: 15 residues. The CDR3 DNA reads TGCACCAGCAGCCAAGATACGGGAGTCACCGGGGAGCTGTTTTTT. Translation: CTSSQDTGVTGELFF.

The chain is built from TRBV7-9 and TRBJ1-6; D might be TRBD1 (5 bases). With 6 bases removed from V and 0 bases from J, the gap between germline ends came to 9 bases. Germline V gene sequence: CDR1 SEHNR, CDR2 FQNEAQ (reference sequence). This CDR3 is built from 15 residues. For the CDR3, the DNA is TGTGCCAGCAGGATGGGGGACTCCTATAATTCACCCCTCCACTTT. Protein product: CASRMGDSYNSPLHF.

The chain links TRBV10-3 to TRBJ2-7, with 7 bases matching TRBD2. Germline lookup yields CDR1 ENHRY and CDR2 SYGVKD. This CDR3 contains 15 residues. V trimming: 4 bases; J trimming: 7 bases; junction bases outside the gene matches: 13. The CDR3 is CAISGKRGYSGEQYF. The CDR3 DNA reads TGTGCCATCAGTGGGAAGCGGGGCTATTCAGGGGAGCAGTACTTC.

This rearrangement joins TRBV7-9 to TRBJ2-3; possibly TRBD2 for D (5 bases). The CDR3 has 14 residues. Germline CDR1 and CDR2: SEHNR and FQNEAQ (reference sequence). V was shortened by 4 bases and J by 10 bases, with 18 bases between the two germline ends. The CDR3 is CASSSPPTARAQYF. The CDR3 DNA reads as TGTGCCAGCAGCTCGCCCCCGACTGCGCGGGCGCAGTATTTT.

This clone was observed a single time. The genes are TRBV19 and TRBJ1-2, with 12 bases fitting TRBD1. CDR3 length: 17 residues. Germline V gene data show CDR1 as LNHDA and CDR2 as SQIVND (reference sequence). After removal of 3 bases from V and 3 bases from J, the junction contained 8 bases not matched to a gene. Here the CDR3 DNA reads TGTGCCAGTAGTATCTGGGACAGGGGGCGGGGATACTATGGCTACACCTTC. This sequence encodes CASSIWDRGRGYYGYTF.

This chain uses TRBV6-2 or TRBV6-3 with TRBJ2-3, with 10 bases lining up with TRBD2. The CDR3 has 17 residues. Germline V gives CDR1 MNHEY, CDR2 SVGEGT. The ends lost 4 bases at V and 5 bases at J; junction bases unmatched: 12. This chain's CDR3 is CASSSPHSGGQQDTQYF. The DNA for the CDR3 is TGTGCCAGCAGTTCCCCTCATAGCGGGGGGCAACAAGATACGCAGTATTTT.